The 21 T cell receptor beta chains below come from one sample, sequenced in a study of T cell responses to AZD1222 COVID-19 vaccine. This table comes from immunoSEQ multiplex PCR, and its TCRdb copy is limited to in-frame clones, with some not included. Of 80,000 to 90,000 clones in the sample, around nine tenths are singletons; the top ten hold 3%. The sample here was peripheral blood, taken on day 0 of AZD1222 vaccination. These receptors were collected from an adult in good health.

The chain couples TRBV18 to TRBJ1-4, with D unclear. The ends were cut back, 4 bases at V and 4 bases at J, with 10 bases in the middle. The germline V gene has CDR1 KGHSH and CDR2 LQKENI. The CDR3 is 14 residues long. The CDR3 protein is CASSRDQNNEKLFF. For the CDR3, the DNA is TGTGCCAGCTCACGTGACCAGAATAATGAAAAACTGTTTTTT.

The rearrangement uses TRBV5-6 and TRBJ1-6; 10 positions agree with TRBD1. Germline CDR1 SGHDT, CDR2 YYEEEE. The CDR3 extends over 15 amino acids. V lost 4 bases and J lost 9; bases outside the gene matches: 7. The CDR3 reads CASSGRGQGLSPLHF. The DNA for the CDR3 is TGTGCCAGCAGCGGGAGGGGACAGGGGCTTTCACCCCTCCACTTT.

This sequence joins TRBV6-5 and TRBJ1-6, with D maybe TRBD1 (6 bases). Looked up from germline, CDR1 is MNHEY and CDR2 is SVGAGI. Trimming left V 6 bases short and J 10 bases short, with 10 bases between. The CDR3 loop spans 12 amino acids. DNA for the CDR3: TGTGCCAGCAGGCCCAGGGGCTCACCCCTCCACTTT. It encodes CASRPRGSPLHF.

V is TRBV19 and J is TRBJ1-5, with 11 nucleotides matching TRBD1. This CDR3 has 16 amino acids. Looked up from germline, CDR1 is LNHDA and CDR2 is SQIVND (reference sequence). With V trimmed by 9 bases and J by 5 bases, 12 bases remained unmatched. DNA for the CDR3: TGTGCCAGCAAAAGGGTGGGACAGGGGGATTATCAGCCCCAGCATTTT. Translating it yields CASKRVGQGDYQPQHF.

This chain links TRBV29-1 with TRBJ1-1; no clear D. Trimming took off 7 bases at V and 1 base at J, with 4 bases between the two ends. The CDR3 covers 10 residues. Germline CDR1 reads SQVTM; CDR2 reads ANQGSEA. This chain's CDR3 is CSGTNTEAFF. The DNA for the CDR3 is TGCAGCGGGACGAACACTGAAGCTTTCTTT.

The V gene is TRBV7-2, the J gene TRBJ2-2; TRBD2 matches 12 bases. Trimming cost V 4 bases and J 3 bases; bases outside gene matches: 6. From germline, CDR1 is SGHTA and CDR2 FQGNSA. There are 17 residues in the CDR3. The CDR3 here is CASSSEGTSGHTGELFF. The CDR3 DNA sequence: TGTGCCAGCAGCTCAGAGGGGACTAGCGGGCACACCGGGGAGCTGTTTTTT.

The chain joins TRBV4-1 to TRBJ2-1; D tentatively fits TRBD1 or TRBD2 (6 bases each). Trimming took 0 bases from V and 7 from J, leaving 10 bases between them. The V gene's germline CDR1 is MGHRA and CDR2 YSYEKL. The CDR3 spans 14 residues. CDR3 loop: CASSQERGVNEQFF. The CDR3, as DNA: TGCGCCAGCAGCCAAGAAAGGGGGGTAAATGAGCAGTTCTTC.

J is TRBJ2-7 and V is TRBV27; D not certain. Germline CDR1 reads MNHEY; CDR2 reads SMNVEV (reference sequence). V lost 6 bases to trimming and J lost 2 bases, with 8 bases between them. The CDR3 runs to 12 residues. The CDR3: CASRTGTYEQYF. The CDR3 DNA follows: TGTGCCAGCAGAACTGGCACCTACGAGCAGTACTTC.

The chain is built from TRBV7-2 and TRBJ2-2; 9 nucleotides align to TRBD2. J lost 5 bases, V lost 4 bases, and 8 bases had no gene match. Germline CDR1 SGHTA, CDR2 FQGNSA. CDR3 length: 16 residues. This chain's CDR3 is CASSSRGLAGTGELFF. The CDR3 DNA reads TGTGCCAGCAGCTCGAGGGGGCTAGCGGGGACCGGGGAGCTGTTTTTT.

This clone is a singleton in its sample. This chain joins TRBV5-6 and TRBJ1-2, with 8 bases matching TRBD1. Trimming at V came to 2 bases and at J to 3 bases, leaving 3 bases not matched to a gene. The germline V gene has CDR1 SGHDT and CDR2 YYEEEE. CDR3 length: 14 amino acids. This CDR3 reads CASSFPGQDYGYTF. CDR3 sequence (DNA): TGTGCCAGCAGCTTCCCGGGACAGGACTATGGCTACACCTTC.

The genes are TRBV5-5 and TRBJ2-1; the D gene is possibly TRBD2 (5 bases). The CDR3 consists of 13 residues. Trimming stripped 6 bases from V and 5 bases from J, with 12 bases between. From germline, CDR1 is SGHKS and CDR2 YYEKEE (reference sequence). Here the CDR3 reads CASTPGSHNEQFF. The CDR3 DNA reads TGTGCCAGCACCCCGGGGAGTCACAATGAGCAGTTCTTC. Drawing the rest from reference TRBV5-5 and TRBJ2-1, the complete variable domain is DAGVTQSPTHLIKTRGQQVTLRCSPISGHKSVSWYQQVLGQGPQFIFQYYEKEERGRGNFPDRFSARQFPNYSSELNVNALLLGDSALYLCASTPGSHNEQFFGPGTRLTVL.

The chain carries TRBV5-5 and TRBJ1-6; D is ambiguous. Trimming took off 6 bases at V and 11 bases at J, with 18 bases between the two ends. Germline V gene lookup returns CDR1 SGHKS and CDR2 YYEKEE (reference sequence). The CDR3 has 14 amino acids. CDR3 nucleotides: TGTGCCAGCAACAAGTCCCCCGGCGAGACACCCCTCCACTTT. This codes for CASNKSPGETPLHF. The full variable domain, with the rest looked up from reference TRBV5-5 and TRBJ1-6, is DAGVTQSPTHLIKTRGQQVTLRCSPISGHKSVSWYQQVLGQGPQFIFQYYEKEERGRGNFPDRFSARQFPNYSSELNVNALLLGDSALYLCASNKSPGETPLHFGNGTRLTVT.

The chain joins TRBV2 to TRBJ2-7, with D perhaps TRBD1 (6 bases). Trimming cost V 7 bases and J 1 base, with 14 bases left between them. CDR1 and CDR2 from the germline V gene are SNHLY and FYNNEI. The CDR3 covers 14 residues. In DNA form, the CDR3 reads TGTGCCAGCACCGTGACAGGTCCTTCCTACGAGCAGTACTTC. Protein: CASTVTGPSYEQYF.

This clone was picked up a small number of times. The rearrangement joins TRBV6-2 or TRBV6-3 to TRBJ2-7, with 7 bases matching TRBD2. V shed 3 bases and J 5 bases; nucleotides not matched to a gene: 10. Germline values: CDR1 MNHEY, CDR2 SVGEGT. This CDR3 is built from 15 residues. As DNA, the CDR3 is TGTGCCAGCAGTTATCTGAGTAACGGGAGGCACGAGCAGTACTTC. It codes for CASSYLSNGRHEQYF.

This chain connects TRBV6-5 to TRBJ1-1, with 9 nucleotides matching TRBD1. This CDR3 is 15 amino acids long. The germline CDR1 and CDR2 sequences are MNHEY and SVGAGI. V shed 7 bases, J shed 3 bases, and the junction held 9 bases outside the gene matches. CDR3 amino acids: CASKRTGTGYTEAFF. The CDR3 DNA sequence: TGTGCCAGCAAGCGAACCGGGACAGGGTACACTGAAGCTTTCTTT.

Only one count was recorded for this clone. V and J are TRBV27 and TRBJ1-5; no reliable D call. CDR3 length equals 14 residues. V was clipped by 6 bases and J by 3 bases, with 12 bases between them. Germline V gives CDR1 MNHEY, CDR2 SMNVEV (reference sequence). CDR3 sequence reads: CASRIAGPNQPQHF. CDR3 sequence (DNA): TGTGCCAGCAGGATAGCGGGCCCCAATCAGCCCCAGCATTTT.

DNA for the CDR3: TGCGCCAGCAGCTTCTTAGCGGGAGGGCCCCGCGAGCAGTACTTC. Translation gives CASSFLAGGPREQYF. The J gene is TRBJ2-7, the V gene TRBV10-2, with 11 positions matching TRBD2. CDR1 is WSHSY and CDR2 is SAAADI in the germline V gene. The trim removed 6 bases at V and 6 bases at J, leaving 10 bases unmatched. The CDR3 covers 15 residues.

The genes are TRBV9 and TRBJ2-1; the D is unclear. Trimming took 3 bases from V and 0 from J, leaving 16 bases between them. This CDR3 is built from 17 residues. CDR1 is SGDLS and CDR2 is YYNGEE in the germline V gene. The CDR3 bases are TGTGCCAGCAGCGCCCCCGATACAGCCGGCTCCTACAATGAGCAGTTCTTC. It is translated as CASSAPDTAGSYNEQFF.

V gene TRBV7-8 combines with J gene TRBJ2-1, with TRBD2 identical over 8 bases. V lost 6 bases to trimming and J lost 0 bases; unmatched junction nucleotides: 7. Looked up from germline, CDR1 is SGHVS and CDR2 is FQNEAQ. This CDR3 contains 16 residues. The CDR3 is CASSAQGTSSYNEQFF. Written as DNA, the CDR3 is TGTGCCAGCAGTGCTCAAGGGACTAGCTCCTACAATGAGCAGTTCTTC.

In nucleotides, the CDR3 is TGTGCCAGCAGCTTAGTGCCGAGGACCTACGAGCAGTACTTC. Its protein product is CASSLVPRTYEQYF. The chain links TRBV7-9 to TRBJ2-7; D is undetermined. V was trimmed by 1 base and J by 2 bases, leaving 9 bases between them. CDR3 length: 14 residues. The V gene's germline CDR1 is SEHNR and CDR2 FQNEAQ (reference sequence).

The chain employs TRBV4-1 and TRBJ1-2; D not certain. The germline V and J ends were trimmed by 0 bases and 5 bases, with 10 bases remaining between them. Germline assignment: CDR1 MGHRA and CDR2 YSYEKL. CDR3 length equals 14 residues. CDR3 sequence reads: CASSQERVWYGYTF. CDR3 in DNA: TGCGCCAGCAGCCAAGAACGGGTTTGGTATGGCTACACCTTC.